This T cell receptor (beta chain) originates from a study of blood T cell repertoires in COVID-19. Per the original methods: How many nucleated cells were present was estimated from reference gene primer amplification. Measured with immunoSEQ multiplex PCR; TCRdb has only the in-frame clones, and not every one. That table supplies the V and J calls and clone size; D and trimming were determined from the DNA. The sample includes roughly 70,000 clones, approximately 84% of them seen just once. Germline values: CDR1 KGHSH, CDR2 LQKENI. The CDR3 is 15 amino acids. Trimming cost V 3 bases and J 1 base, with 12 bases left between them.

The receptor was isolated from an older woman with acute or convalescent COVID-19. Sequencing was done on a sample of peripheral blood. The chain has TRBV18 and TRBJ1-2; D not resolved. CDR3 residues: CASSPLVDLNYGYTF. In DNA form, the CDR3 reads TGTGCCAGCTCACCTCTCGTAGATCTTAACTATGGCTACACCTTC.